Following are 14 T cell receptor beta chains from one sample sequenced in a study of identical twins. Via MiXCR, TCRdb re-called the 5' RACE reads, giving one row per CDR3 protein. The sample holds hundreds of thousands of distinct CDR3 sequences; roughly 18% are singletons and the top ten take roughly 13%. The sample also formed part of further work on T cells expressing NK-cell markers.

The sequencing sample was made of PBMCs. These receptor sequences come from a woman between 18 and 29 years old in good health.

This clonotype was recorded a few times. The chain employs TRBV7-8 and TRBJ2-1, with 12 bases aligning to TRBD2. J gave up 4 bases and V 1 base, and 5 bases lay outside the gene matches. The germline V gene has CDR1 SGHVS and CDR2 FQNEAQ. CDR3 length: 17 residues. CDR3 sequence (DNA): TGTGCCAGCAGCTTAGGACTAGCGGGAGATTTTTACAATGAGCAGTTCTTC. It translates to CASSLGLAGDFYNEQFF. Complete variable domain (other parts from reference TRBV7-8 and TRBJ2-1): GAGVSQSPRYKVAKRGQDVALRCDPISGHVSLFWYQQALGQGPEFLTYFQNEAQLDKSGLPSDRFFAERPEGSVSTLKIQRTQQEDSAVYLCASSLGLAGDFYNEQFFGPGTRLTVL.

This clonotype was detected many times. The chain joins TRBV7-9 to TRBJ2-2, with D unresolved. V was trimmed by 6 bases and J by 4 bases, leaving 3 bases between them. The germline gives CDR1 SEHNR, CDR2 FQNEAQ (reference sequence). The CDR3 spans 11 residues. As DNA, the CDR3 is TGTGCCAGCAGGTCCACCGGGGAGCTGTTTTTT. It is translated as CASRSTGELFF.

This clonotype was seen a handful of times. This sequence joins TRBV20-1 and TRBJ1-1; D might be TRBD1 (6 bases). V was trimmed by 3 bases and J by 5 bases, leaving 16 bases between them. CDR1 and CDR2 (germline): DFQATT, SNEGSKA (reference sequence). There are 14 residues in the CDR3. CDR3: CSASEGGKGTEAFF. DNA for the CDR3: TGCAGTGCTAGTGAAGGGGGTAAGGGGACTGAAGCTTTCTTT.

V usage is TRBV5-1 and J usage is TRBJ2-7; D gene ambiguous. This CDR3 has 14 amino acids. Germline values: CDR1 SGHRS, CDR2 YFSETQ. The germline V and J ends were trimmed by 1 base and 0 bases, with 8 bases remaining between them. The CDR3 DNA reads as TGCGCCAGCAGCTTGAAGAGTAGCTCCTACGAGCAGTACTTC. Translation: CASSLKSSSYEQYF.

This clonotype was detected only a few times. The genes are TRBV20-1 and TRBJ2-7; 7 nucleotides line up with TRBD1. Germline-derived CDR1 and CDR2 are DFQATT and SNEGSKA (reference sequence). CDR3 size: 12 residues. Germline trimming cut 4 bases from V and 6 bases from J; bases unmatched to any gene: 6. The CDR3 sequence: CSANDRVSEQYF. The CDR3 DNA sequence: TGCAGTGCTAACGACAGGGTGAGCGAGCAGTACTTC.

In this sample, this clonotype turned up a few times. The rearrangement links TRBV25-1 to TRBJ2-1, with D possibly called TRBD1 or TRBD2 (6 bases each). Germline V gene lookup returns CDR1 MGHDK and CDR2 SYGVNS. The ends were cut back, 11 bases at V and 7 bases at J, with 15 bases in the middle. CDR3 size: 12 residues. The CDR3 protein is CAGGRTWNEQFF. The CDR3 DNA reads as TGTGCCGGGGGGCGTACGTGGAATGAGCAGTTCTTC.

The chain links TRBV29-1 to TRBJ1-1; weak D call: TRBD1 (6 bases). There are 15 residues in the CDR3. Germline V CDR1 and CDR2: SQVTM, ANQGSEA. V was cut by 6 bases and J by 1 base, with 18 bases left in between. The CDR3: CSVCRGADRNTEAFF. The CDR3 coding sequence is TGCAGCGTCTGCAGGGGCGCTGATAGGAACACTGAAGCTTTCTTT. Full variable domain (remainder filled in from reference TRBV29-1 and TRBJ1-1): SAVISQKPSRDICQRGTSLTIQCQVDSQVTMMFWYRQQPGQSLTLIATANQGSEATYESGFVIDKFPISRPNLTFSTLTVSNMSPEDSSIYLCSVCRGADRNTEAFFGQGTRLTVV.

There are a few counts of this clonotype. The chain couples TRBV20-1 to TRBJ2-3; D is ambiguous. V was trimmed by 2 bases and J by 2 bases, leaving 11 bases between them. CDR3 length: 14 residues. The germline V gene encodes CDR1 DFQATT and CDR2 SNEGSKA (reference sequence). CDR3 in amino acids: CSARPGVPTDTQYF. Here the CDR3 DNA reads TGCAGTGCTAGACCAGGCGTGCCCACAGATACGCAGTATTTT.

The chain uses TRBV20-1 and TRBJ2-1, with 11 bases lining up with TRBD2. Trimming cost V 0 bases and J 9 bases; bases outside gene matches: 7. The CDR3 has 15 residues. Per germline, CDR1 DFQATT and CDR2 SNEGSKA (reference sequence). The CDR3: CSARDKTSGSVEQFF. The DNA for the CDR3 is TGCAGTGCTAGAGATAAAACTAGCGGGAGTGTTGAGCAGTTCTTC.

The V gene is TRBV5-6, the J gene TRBJ1-3, with 8 positions matching TRBD1. With 2 bases clipped from V and 4 bases from J, the junction kept 2 bases outside the gene matches. The CDR3 extends over 14 amino acids. Germline V lookup: CDR1 SGHDT, CDR2 YYEEEE. The CDR3 bases are TGTGCCAGCAGCTTACAGGGGGTCGGAAACACCATATATTTT. This sequence encodes CASSLQGVGNTIYF.

In its sample, this clonotype was seen a few times. The rearrangement joins TRBV10-2 to TRBJ1-2; D unclear. V lost 0 bases to trimming and J lost 7 bases, with 12 bases between them. CDR3 size: 14 residues. Germline CDR1 reads WSHSY; CDR2 reads SAAADI. This CDR3 reads CASSESSLAAGYTF. The CDR3 nucleotides read TGCGCCAGCAGTGAGTCCTCCTTGGCTGCTGGCTACACCTTC.

The V and J genes are TRBV27 and TRBJ2-3; possibly TRBD1 or TRBD2 for D (5 bases each). Germline V gene data show CDR1 as MNHEY and CDR2 as SMNVEV (reference sequence). This CDR3 comprises 14 residues. Trimming removed 4 bases at V and 4 bases at J, with 12 bases between. Here the CDR3 DNA reads TGTGCCAGCAGTTCCGAATGGGGGTCAGATACGCAGTATTTT. Protein sequence: CASSSEWGSDTQYF.

This clonotype was detected ten times or more. V and J are TRBV20-1 and TRBJ2-7; TRBD2 aligns across 11 bases. Germline assignment: CDR1 DFQATT and CDR2 SNEGSKA (reference sequence). This CDR3 has 14 amino acids. J was trimmed by 5 bases and V by 6 bases; bases with no gene match: 9. The CDR3 DNA sequence: TGCAGTGCAAGACTAGCGGGGCGAAAGGACGAGCAGTACTTC. Translated: CSARLAGRKDEQYF.

This chain joins TRBV7-2 and TRBJ2-1, with 11 bases aligning to TRBD2. V trimming: 4 bases; J trimming: 0 bases; junction bases outside the gene matches: 5. Germline-derived CDR1 and CDR2 are SGHTA and FQGNSA. The CDR3 is 17 residues long. CDR3 in amino acids: CASSSSGRTPSYNEQFF. The CDR3 region has the DNA TGTGCCAGCAGCTCTAGCGGGAGGACCCCCTCCTACAATGAGCAGTTCTTC.